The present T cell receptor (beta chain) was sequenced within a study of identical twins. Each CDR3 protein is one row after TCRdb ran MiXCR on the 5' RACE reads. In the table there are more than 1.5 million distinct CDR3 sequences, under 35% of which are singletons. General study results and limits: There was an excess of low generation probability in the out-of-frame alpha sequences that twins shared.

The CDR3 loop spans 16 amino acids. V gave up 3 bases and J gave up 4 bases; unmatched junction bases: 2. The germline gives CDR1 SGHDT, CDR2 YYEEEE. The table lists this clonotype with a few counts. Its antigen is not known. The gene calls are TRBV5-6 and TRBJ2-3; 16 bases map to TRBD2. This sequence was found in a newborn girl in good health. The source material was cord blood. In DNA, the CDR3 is TGTGCCAGCAGCTGGGGGACTAGCGGGGGGGCAGATACGCAGTATTTT. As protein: CASSWGTSGGADTQYF.